This T cell receptor beta chain derives from a study of regulatory T cells in long-lasting Graves disease. This clonotype has ten or more counts. According to the study, TCR beta libraries were built with iRepertoire HTBI primers and CDR3-region Arm-PCR. One entry per CDR3 protein results from TCRdb running MiXCR on the multiplex PCR reads. The sample consists of a few hundred thousand distinct CDR3 sequences, roughly 10% of them appearing once. Regarding time point: newly diagnosed GD, antithyroid drugs for less than 3 months. Generation of the TCR library employed RNA extracted from PBMCs. These data are also associated with another study on T cells in Graves' hyperthyroidism and ophthalmopathy. This second study says: Among thyroid clonotypes expanded above 0.001, most also appeared in blood.

The input for sequencing was peripheral blood mononuclear cells (PBMCs), taken at new diagnosis, from a patient treated with antithyroid drugs. The receptor's source is a woman between 18 and 30 years old with Graves disease.

In DNA, the CDR3 is TGCAGTGCTAGTTACGGGGGTTTTGAGCAGCCCCAGCATTTT. Amino acids: CSASYGGFEQPQHF. This sequence joins TRBV20-1 and TRBJ1-5, with D perhaps TRBD1 (5 bases). Germline CDR1 reads DFQATT; CDR2 reads SNEGSKA (reference sequence). The CDR3 sequence is 14 residues long. Trimming left V 3 bases short and J 7 bases short, with 16 bases between.